These 31 T cell receptor beta chains were all obtained from the same sample, sequenced in a study of cytomegalovirus exposure and HLA in healthy donors. In the PCR, 60 Vbeta and 13 Jbeta primers were used. Data came from immunoSEQ multiplex PCR; TCRdb stores just in-frame clones and leaves some out. The sample table includes roughly 120,000 clones. The sequenced sample was PBMCs. Source of these receptors: a man aged 18 to 29 in good health and CMV-seronegative.

This chain links TRBV18 with TRBJ2-3; 7 positions agree with TRBD1. There are 15 residues in the CDR3. V lost 6 bases, J lost 2 bases, and 8 bases stayed unmatched. The germline V gene has CDR1 KGHSH and CDR2 LQKENI. CDR3 in DNA: TGTGCCAGCTCCCCGCCGGGACAGCTCACAGATACGCAGTATTTT. Its translation: CASSPPGQLTDTQYF.

J is TRBJ1-1 and V is TRBV5-1, with D possibly being TRBD1 (5 bases). The CDR3 length is 14 residues. V lost 3 bases and J 3 bases, leaving 12 bases between the germline ends. CDR1 and CDR2 from the germline V gene are SGHRS and YFSETQ. The CDR3 sequence is CASSSLRGDTEAFF. The CDR3 DNA sequence: TGCGCCAGCAGCTCCCTCCGGGGGGACACTGAAGCTTTCTTT.

The J gene is TRBJ1-2, the V gene TRBV27; maybe TRBD1 (6 bases). Germline V gene lookup returns CDR1 MNHEY and CDR2 SMNVEV (reference sequence). The ends were cut back, 0 bases at V and 6 bases at J, with 14 bases in the middle. The CDR3 consists of 15 residues. The CDR3 loop is CASSLSPTGFDGYTF. For the CDR3, the DNA is TGTGCCAGCAGTTTATCGCCCACAGGGTTTGATGGCTACACCTTC.

The chain links TRBV5-1 to TRBJ1-1; D is unclear. Germline V CDR1 and CDR2: SGHRS, YFSETQ. Trimming cost V 3 bases and J 8 bases, with 14 bases left between them. This CDR3 is built from 13 residues. The CDR3 spells CASSYGPVNEAFF. The CDR3 region has the DNA TGCGCCAGCAGCTATGGGCCGGTGAACGAAGCTTTCTTT.

The chain carries TRBV7-9 and TRBJ2-2; D perhaps matches TRBD2 (5 bases). Looked up from germline, CDR1 is SEHNR and CDR2 is FQNEAQ (reference sequence). The CDR3 runs 14 residues. V dropped 3 bases and J dropped 5 bases, with 10 bases sitting between them. The CDR3 spells CASSLIGSTGELFF. The CDR3 coding sequence is TGTGCCAGCAGCTTGATTGGGAGTACCGGGGAGCTGTTTTTT.

The rearrangement links TRBV7-2 to TRBJ2-7; perhaps TRBD2 as D (6 bases). CDR1 and CDR2 from the germline V gene are SGHTA and FQGNSA. This CDR3 spans 13 amino acids. V lost 3 bases to trimming and J lost 10 bases, with 16 bases between them. Here the CDR3 reads CASSFSGARDQYF. The CDR3 DNA sequence: TGTGCCAGCAGCTTTTCTGGGGCGCGGGACCAGTACTTC.

The gene calls are TRBV2 and TRBJ1-3; 10 bases fit TRBD1. V shed 6 bases and J 0 bases; nucleotides not matched to a gene: 2. This CDR3 spans 15 amino acids. Germline assignment: CDR1 SNHLY and CDR2 FYNNEI. This CDR3 reads CASRDRGISGNTIYF. The CDR3 coding sequence is TGTGCCAGCAGGGACAGGGGGATCTCTGGAAACACCATATATTTT.

The CDR3 here is CASSRPAGLGEAQYF. In nucleotides, the CDR3 is TGTGCCAGCAGCCGACCTGCGGGACTGGGGGAGGCCCAGTACTTC. The V gene is TRBV7-9, the J gene TRBJ2-5, with D perhaps matching TRBD2 (6 bases). CDR3 size: 15 residues. In germline, CDR1 is SEHNR, CDR2 FQNEAQ (reference sequence). Between the trimmed V and J ends, which lost 5 bases and 9 bases, there was a span of 22 bases.

The V gene is TRBV7-3, the J gene TRBJ2-7; 8 bases are shared with TRBD1. V dropped 5 bases and J dropped 3; count of bases not matched to a gene: 9. Germline V gene data show CDR1 as SGHTA and CDR2 as FQGTGA. This CDR3 contains 15 residues. Written as DNA, the CDR3 is TGTGCCAGCAGCCACGGACAGGGTGTATACTACGAGCAGTACTTC. This gives the protein CASSHGQGVYYEQYF.

This chain joins TRBV5-1 and TRBJ1-1, with TRBD1 as a possible D gene (6 bases). This CDR3 comprises 13 residues. Germline lookup yields CDR1 SGHRS and CDR2 YFSETQ. V lost 6 bases and J 9 bases, leaving 18 bases between the germline ends. CDR3 nucleotide sequence: TGCGCCAGCACCTTAGCGGGGGCTAAAAAAGCTTTCTTT. This sequence encodes CASTLAGAKKAFF.

V gene TRBV15 combines with J gene TRBJ2-2; D is ambiguous. CDR1 and CDR2 from the germline V gene are LNHNV and YYDKDF (reference sequence). The CDR3 runs 13 residues. V gave up 0 bases and J gave up 7 bases, with 6 bases separating them. The DNA of the CDR3 is TGTGCCACCAGCAGAGATTTTCTCGGGGAGCTGTTTTTT. It is translated as CATSRDFLGELFF.

This chain uses TRBV30 with TRBJ1-2, with TRBD1 matching over 7 bases. V dropped 4 bases and J dropped 3; count of bases not matched to a gene: 2. From germline, CDR1 is GTSNPN and CDR2 SVGIG (reference sequence). The CDR3 is 12 residues long. CDR3 loop: CAWTGGHYGYTF. For the CDR3, the DNA is TGTGCCTGGACAGGGGGTCACTATGGCTACACCTTC. Combining the CDR3 with reference TRBV30 and TRBJ1-2 gives the whole variable domain SQTIHQWPATLVQPVGSPLSLECTVEGTSNPNLYWYRQAAGRGLQLLFYSVGIGQISSEVPQNLSASRPQDRQFILSSKKLLLSDSGFYLCAWTGGHYGYTFGSGTRLTVV.

The rearrangement uses TRBV11-2 and TRBJ2-7, with 9 bases aligning to TRBD1. From germline, CDR1 is SGHAT and CDR2 FQNNGV. After removal of 6 bases from V and 1 base from J, the junction contained 4 bases not matched to a gene. The CDR3 runs to 14 residues. CDR3 sequence reads: CASRTTGGSYEQYF. CDR3 in DNA: TGTGCCAGCAGAACGACAGGGGGTTCCTACGAGCAGTACTTC. Full variable domain (remainder filled in from reference TRBV11-2 and TRBJ2-7): EAGVAQSPRYKIIEKRQSVAFWCNPISGHATLYWYQQILGQGPKLLIQFQNNGVVDDSQLPKDRFSAERLKGVDSTLKIQPAKLEDSAVYLCASRTTGGSYEQYFGPGTRLTVT.

This chain links TRBV6-5 with TRBJ1-1; TRBD1 agrees at 7 bases. The CDR3 is 11 residues long. In germline, CDR1 is MNHEY, CDR2 SVGAGI. Trimming took 4 bases from V and 8 from J; bases not matched to a gene: 1. CDR3 in amino acids: CASSLGGEAFF. CDR3 nucleotides: TGTGCCAGCAGTTTAGGGGGCGAAGCTTTCTTT.

The chain uses TRBV7-8 and TRBJ2-1, with D perhaps TRBD2 (6 bases). The CDR3 length is 14 residues. V was clipped by 6 bases and J by 12 bases, with 21 bases between them. Germline V gene data show CDR1 as SGHVS and CDR2 as FQNEAQ. CDR3 nucleotides: TGTGCCAGCAGTCGAGAGCGGGTTGGGGGGATGCAGTTCTTC. This gives the protein CASSRERVGGMQFF.

The J gene is TRBJ1-1, the V gene TRBV28; D is perhaps TRBD1 (6 bases). Trimming stripped 1 base from V and 11 bases from J, with 20 bases between. The CDR3 loop spans 15 amino acids. Germline CDR1 is MDHEN and CDR2 is SYDVKM. CDR3 DNA: TGTGCCAGCAGTTTATATGCAGGACAGCCGAAGGTCGCTTTCTTT. Translating it yields CASSLYAGQPKVAFF.

The CDR3 bases are TGTGCCAGAAGCTTACTTGAACTAGATAGCTCCTACAATGAGCAGTTCTTC. It is translated as CARSLLELDSSYNEQFF. This rearrangement joins TRBV5-3 to TRBJ2-1; a possible D gene is TRBD2 (5 bases). TRBV5-3 is an ORF, and what it does is uncertain. This CDR3 is 17 amino acids long. Trimming removed 2 bases from V and 0 bases from J, with 15 bases in between.

The genes are TRBV6-5 and TRBJ2-7, with 8 bases identical to TRBD2. Germline V lookup: CDR1 MNHEY, CDR2 SVGAGI. CDR3 length: 15 amino acids. Trimming at V came to 5 bases and at J to 3 bases, leaving 9 bases not matched to a gene. CDR3 residues: CASSAGTSLNYEQYF. In DNA form, the CDR3 reads TGTGCCAGCAGTGCCGGGACTAGTCTTAACTACGAGCAGTACTTC.

This clone is labeled medium-sized (0.01 to 0.1%) based on frequency. The chain recombines TRBV27 with TRBJ1-1; 8 bases agree with TRBD1. The CDR3 runs to 15 residues. Germline V gene data show CDR1 as MNHEY and CDR2 as SMNVEV (reference sequence). V dropped 5 bases and J dropped 0; count of bases not matched to a gene: 5. The CDR3 reads CASSRLTGVNTEAFF. Here the CDR3 DNA reads TGTGCCAGCAGTCGTCTGACAGGGGTGAACACTGAAGCTTTCTTT.

The rearrangement uses TRBV6-4 and TRBJ2-6, with D perhaps matching TRBD2 (5 bases). Per the germline V gene, CDR1 is MRHNA and CDR2 is SNTAGT. The CDR3 totals 16 residues. V lost 0 bases to trimming and J lost 0 bases, with 6 bases between them. The CDR3 nucleotides are TGTGCCAGCAGTGACTCTGGGAGCTCTGGGGCCAACGTCCTGACTTTC. It codes for CASSDSGSSGANVLTF.

This chain connects TRBV28 to TRBJ2-7, with a possible D match to TRBD1 (6 bases). Germline assignment: CDR1 MDHEN and CDR2 SYDVKM. Trimming removed 4 bases at V and 4 bases at J, with 11 bases between. The CDR3 runs 13 residues. The CDR3 DNA sequence: TGTGCCAGCAGTTCCTTAACAGGGTACGAGCAGTACTTC. Translating gives CASSSLTGYEQYF.

The chain links TRBV29-1 to TRBJ2-1, with D uncertain. The V gene lost 4 bases and the J gene lost 0 bases, with 7 bases spanning the gap. CDR3 size: 13 residues. In germline, CDR1 is SQVTM, CDR2 ANQGSEA. CDR3 loop: CSVVPSSYNEQFF. CDR3 DNA sequence: TGCAGCGTTGTTCCCAGCTCCTACAATGAGCAGTTCTTC.

The gene calls are TRBV28 and TRBJ2-2; D is uncertain. V lost 2 bases and J lost 1, with 8 bases in between. The CDR3 extends over 15 amino acids. Germline V CDR1 and CDR2: MDHEN, SYDVKM. CDR3 residues: CASSLDQRNTGELFF. The CDR3 coding sequence is TGTGCCAGCAGTTTAGACCAGCGGAACACCGGGGAGCTGTTTTTT.

The rearrangement uses TRBV14 and TRBJ1-4; weak D call: TRBD1 (5 bases). Trimming shortened V by 0 bases and J by 7 bases, and 12 bases separated the two germline ends. From germline, CDR1 is SGHDN and CDR2 FVKESK. The length of the CDR3 is 15 residues. The CDR3 nucleotides are TGTGCCAGCAGCCAAGATTTAGGGGATGGTGAAAAACTGTTTTTT. It yields the protein CASSQDLGDGEKLFF.

The J gene is TRBJ1-6, the V gene TRBV6-1, with D perhaps TRBD1 (6 bases). The CDR3 has 15 residues. V lost 6 bases and J lost 3, with 12 bases in between. CDR1 and CDR2 (germline): MNHNS, SASEGT. CDR3 residues: CASRIQGVYNSPLHF. CDR3 in DNA: TGTGCCAGCAGGATACAGGGTGTCTATAATTCACCCCTCCACTTT.

The chain recombines TRBV2 with TRBJ2-1; maybe TRBD2 (5 bases). This CDR3 has 14 residues. Germline loops: CDR1 SNHLY, CDR2 FYNNEI. V lost 3 bases, J lost 9 bases, and 15 bases lay in between. CDR3 nucleotides: TGTGCCAGCAGTGAGTTAGCTAGCCGGGGTGAGCAGTTCTTC. Translated: CASSELASRGEQFF.

The chain links TRBV30 to TRBJ2-3; 13 bases line up with TRBD2. This CDR3 spans 15 amino acids. The germline V gene encodes CDR1 GTSNPN and CDR2 SVGIG (reference sequence). Germline trimming cut 8 bases from V and 4 bases from J; bases unmatched to any gene: 9. CDR3: CAKGLAGSGPDTQYF. The CDR3, as DNA: TGTGCCAAGGGACTAGCGGGGTCTGGCCCAGATACGCAGTATTTT.

This chain links TRBV28 with TRBJ1-5, with D possibly TRBD1 on 5 matching bases. The V gene lost 4 bases and the J gene lost 4 bases, with 14 bases spanning the gap. CDR1 is MDHEN, CDR2 SYDVKM, per germline. The CDR3 totals 15 residues. CDR3 DNA: TGTGCCAGCAGTTCGGGGGGACCGACGAATCAGCCCCAGCATTTT. Its translation is CASSSGGPTNQPQHF.

V gene TRBV29-1 combines with J gene TRBJ1-1, with 9 bases matching TRBD1. The trim removed 2 bases at V and 4 bases at J, leaving 11 bases unmatched. The length of the CDR3 is 16 residues. The V gene's germline CDR1 is SQVTM and CDR2 ANQGSEA. The CDR3 loop reads CSVESGTGITGTEAFF. CDR3 bases: TGCAGCGTTGAATCTGGGACAGGGATTACCGGCACTGAAGCTTTCTTT.

The chain employs TRBV7-9 and TRBJ2-7, with 7 positions matching TRBD2. With V trimmed by 4 bases and J by 2 bases, 8 bases remained unmatched. CDR3 size: 15 residues. CDR1 SEHNR and CDR2 FQNEAQ come from the germline V gene (reference sequence). CDR3 residues: CASSSLAGPTYEQYF. For the CDR3, the DNA is TGTGCCAGCAGCTCGTTAGCGGGTCCCACCTACGAGCAGTACTTC.

J is TRBJ1-5 and V is TRBV27, with 7 bases identical to TRBD1. The CDR3 totals 15 residues. The junction had 10 bases not matched to a gene; V was cut back by 6 bases and J by 5 bases. CDR1 and CDR2 (germline): MNHEY, SMNVEV (reference sequence). The CDR3 nucleotides read TGTGCCAGCAGGGAAGGGTACAGGGGCTATCAGCCCCAGCATTTT. Translating gives CASREGYRGYQPQHF.